Sequencing of this TCR beta chain was carried out in a study of PD-L1 blockade in urothelial cancer. Study-wide background: Atezolizumab at 1,200 mg intravenously every 3 weeks was started by patients at some point between 2014 and 2015. At 3 weeks (second dose) and 6 weeks after starting treatment, blood was analyzed. Study patients had been treated with 0 to 3 previous chemotherapy regimens.

Anywhere from 1 to 8 samples came from each patient, spanning pretreatment and on-treatment. Measured with immunoSEQ multiplex PCR; TCRdb has only the in-frame clones, and not every one. The table lists about 42,000 clones, 70% to 85% of them singletons. This CDR3 has 15 amino acids. The germline V gene encodes CDR1 SGDLS and CDR2 YYNGEE. V was cut by 0 bases and J by 0 bases, with 9 bases left in between. The chain couples TRBV9 to TRBJ2-5; D remains unclear. This specimen consisted of PBMCs, obtained around atezolizumab (anti-PD-L1) treatment. This clonotype was obtained from a man in his 70s with urothelial cancer. CDR3 in DNA: TGTGCCAGCAGCGTAGGGGCAGGCCACCAAGAGACCCAGTACTTC. Residues: CASSVGAGHQETQYF.